What follows is one T cell receptor (beta chain) and its context. The data were taken from a study of shared T cell receptors in the human thymus. The V end was cut by 5 bases, the J end by 0 bases, with 11 bases between. The length of the CDR3 is 15 residues. The germline gives CDR1 SGHAT, CDR2 FQNNGV. Sequencing was performed with immunoSEQ multiplex PCR; in TCRdb, only in-frame clones are kept and a portion is missing. Of almost 550,000 clones listed, about four fifths are singletons. The sample was also linked to a second study, of human thymus T cells. As reported in that work: Resected material from corrective heart surgery provided the thymus tissue analysed. Apparent bias marked the V and J gene usage of thymic and blood repertoires. Related work found strong thymic repertoire overlap between unrelated individuals.

The TCR was taken from a boy younger than two with a congenital heart defect. The sample was thymocytes. The V gene is TRBV11-2, the J gene TRBJ2-4; D may be TRBD1 (6 bases). CDR3 protein: CASSPDSLAKNIQYF. CDR3 in DNA: TGTGCCAGCAGCCCGGACAGCCTAGCCAAAAACATTCAGTACTTC.